A selection of T cell receptor beta chains follows, all from one sample in a study of blood T cell repertoires in COVID-19. Sequencing used immunoSEQ multiplex PCR; TCRdb keeps in-frame clones, though not all of them. This repertoire shows roughly 130,000 clones, about 86% found once; its top ten account for around 3%. The specimen sequenced was peripheral blood. These TCRs come from an elderly woman with acute or convalescent COVID-19. The CDR3 runs from the conserved cysteine through the conserved F or W. D genes are given only for firm matches. Size is stated for part of the rows, as once, few or many counts, or as a class when the clone is expanded.

j_call: TRBJ1-2
d_call: TRBD1
clone_size: .
v_call: TRBV18
cdr3_nt: TGTGCCAGCTCACCAACTGCAGGGGGCGAGGGTGGCTACACCTTC
cdr3_aa: CASSPTAGGEGGYTF

j_call: TRBJ2-7
d_call: .
clone_size: .
v_call: TRBV19
cdr3_nt: TGTGCCAGTAGTTTAACAGGGCCCTACGAGCAGTACTTC
cdr3_aa: CASSLTGPYEQYF

j_call: TRBJ2-6
d_call: TRBD2
clone_size: .
v_call: TRBV7-3
cdr3_nt: TGTGCCAGCAGCTTACGCGGGGGGGCCTCTGGGGCCAACGTCCTGACTTTC
cdr3_aa: CASSLRGGASGANVLTF

j_call: TRBJ1-4
d_call: .
clone_size: .
v_call: TRBV6-6
cdr3_nt: TGTGCCAGCAGCCTACGACAGACTGCAACTAATGAAAAACTGTTTTTT
cdr3_aa: CASSLRQTATNEKLFF

j_call: TRBJ1-5
d_call: TRBD1
clone_size: few
v_call: TRBV7-9
cdr3_nt: TGTGCCAGCAGCTTAGGTGGGACAGGGTATCAGCCCCAGCATTTT
cdr3_aa: CASSLGGTGYQPQHF

j_call: TRBJ2-3
d_call: .
clone_size: once
v_call: TRBV5-1
cdr3_nt: TGCGCCAGCAGCTTGTCAGGGGGCACAGATACGCAGTATTTT
cdr3_aa: CASSLSGGTDTQYF

j_call: TRBJ1-5
d_call: .
clone_size: .
v_call: TRBV2
cdr3_nt: TGTGCCAGCAGTGAAGGGTCAGGGAATGAGCCCCAGCATTTT
cdr3_aa: CASSEGSGNEPQHF

j_call: TRBJ2-7
d_call: TRBD2
clone_size: .
v_call: TRBV18
cdr3_nt: TGTGCCAGCTCCCCCTTGGAGCGGGGGGTCCCCTACGAGCAGTACTTC
cdr3_aa: CASSPLERGVPYEQYF

j_call: TRBJ2-2
d_call: .
clone_size: few
v_call: TRBV27
cdr3_nt: TGTGCCAGCAGTTTAAGAGGACAGAACACCGGGGAGCTGTTTTTT
cdr3_aa: CASSLRGQNTGELFF

j_call: TRBJ1-4
d_call: .
clone_size: .
v_call: TRBV6-2/TRBV6-3
cdr3_nt: TGTGCCAGCAGTACACGACCGAAGGCTCCCGGCGGAAAACTGTTTTTT
cdr3_aa: CASSTRPKAPGGKLFF

j_call: TRBJ2-3
d_call: TRBD2
clone_size: .
v_call: TRBV4-1
cdr3_nt: TGCGCCAGCAGCCAAGAGGCTAGCGGGGGCACAGATACGCAGTATTTT
cdr3_aa: CASSQEASGGTDTQYF

j_call: TRBJ2-5
d_call: .
clone_size: few
v_call: TRBV4-3
cdr3_nt: TGCGCCAGCAGCCAAGACAGGGTCTCGACCCAGTACTTC
cdr3_aa: CASSQDRVSTQYF

j_call: TRBJ2-1
d_call: .
clone_size: many
v_call: TRBV5-1
cdr3_nt: TGCGCCAGCAGCTTGGAAGCCAATGAGCAGTTCTTC
cdr3_aa: CASSLEANEQFF